This TCR beta chain was retrieved from a study of T cell repertoires in cytomegalovirus infection. This CDR3 has 15 amino acids. Per germline, CDR1 KGHSH and CDR2 LQKENI. With 6 bases clipped from V and 3 bases from J, the junction kept 9 bases outside the gene matches. TCRdb re-called the reads through MiXCR, storing one row per CDR3 protein. The table has about 180,000 distinct CDR3 sequences, 15% to 20% seen once. A single count supports this clonotype. The source of this sequence is a human donor in good health (CMV status not recorded). Some clones in this sample may be carry-over from other donors' samples. J is TRBJ1-2 and V is TRBV18; 8 bases are shared with TRBD1. What was sequenced was CD8+ T cells from PBMCs. For the CDR3, the DNA is TGTGCCAGCTCGCCCGGACAGGGTATCGACTATGGCTACACCTTC. This codes for CASSPGQGIDYGYTF.